One sample yielded the 10 T cell receptor beta chains listed below, sequenced in a study of tumor-infiltrating lymphocytes in primary liver carcinoma. Extraction also yielded germline DNA, while blood RNA was obtained from unsorted whole blood. TCR beta cDNA was prepared out of roughly 450 ng total RNA by means of a constant-region primer. Slightly modified ARM-PCR with three nested multiplex PCR rounds yielded TCR beta libraries. PCR rounds one and two used TRBV1-TRBV30 forward primers with a C-beta reverse primer for roughly 9 cycles each. TCRdb ran MiXCR on the multiplex PCR reads and lists one entry per CDR3 protein. Among fewer than 350,000 distinct CDR3 sequences listed, roughly two thirds were seen once. The sample taken for sequencing was peripheral blood. These receptors were collected from a man aged 40-49 years with primary liver carcinoma and hepatitis B virus infection.

At least ten counts were recorded for this clonotype. V and J are TRBV6-6 and TRBJ1-5, with a weak D call TRBD1 (5 bases). Germline lookup yields CDR1 MNHNY and CDR2 SVGAGI (reference sequence). V lost 5 bases and J lost 5, with 25 bases in between. This CDR3 has 18 residues. CDR3 in DNA: TGTGCCAGCAGTCCCGTCGGGGGGGGGAGTAGGGTTGATCAGCCCCAGCATTTT. Its translation is CASSPVGGGSRVDQPQHF.

Of note for this clonotype: Mismatch with germline at one junction end may stem from a read error. The chain links TRBV12-5 to TRBJ2-5; weak D call: TRBD1 (6 bases). This CDR3 spans 15 amino acids. The germline CDR1 and CDR2 sequences are LGHNT and FRNRAP. The CDR3 bases are TGTGCTAGTGGTCCAGGTGGGCCGGGACAAGAGATCCAGTACTTC. It codes for CASGPGGPGQEIQYF.

Note on this clonotype: Mismatch with germline at one junction end may stem from a read error. The V gene is TRBV5-8, the J gene TRBJ2-5; 7 bases are shared with TRBD1. Germline CDR1 and CDR2: SGHTS and YDEGEE. The CDR3 is 14 amino acids. The CDR3 DNA sequence: TGTGCCAGCAGCCAAGGGGGCATCCAAGATACCCAGTACTTC. Encoded protein: CASSQGGIQDTQYF.

The gene calls are TRBV7-9 and TRBJ2-3; no clear D. Germline V gene data show CDR1 as SEHNR and CDR2 as FQNEAQ (reference sequence). Trimming shortened V by 1 base and J by 1 base, and 3 bases separated the two germline ends. This CDR3 is built from 13 residues. The CDR3 DNA is TGTGCCAGCAGCTTAGTTCGCACAGATACGCAGTATTTT. Amino acid sequence: CASSLVRTDTQYF.

Remarks on this clonotype: A much bigger clone sits one base away, suggesting this may be a read error. V gene TRBV4-3 combines with J gene TRBJ1-2; weak D call: TRBD1 (5 bases). The CDR3 is made up of 12 amino acids. From germline, CDR1 is LGHNA and CDR2 YSLEER. Between the trimmed V and J ends, which lost 4 bases and 8 bases, there was a span of 11 bases. CDR3 loop: CASSPSGRGYTF. CDR3 DNA: TGCGCCAGCAGCCCCTCAGGGAGAGGCTACACCTTC.

Regarding this clonotype: Just one base apart from a much larger clone, this may be a read error. The chain is built from TRBV6-1 and TRBJ2-2, with D perhaps matching TRBD2 (5 bases). This CDR3 is 14 amino acids long. Germline V gene lookup returns CDR1 MNHNS and CDR2 SASEGT. The CDR3 sequence is CATNPLTSAGELSF. The CDR3 DNA reads TGTGCCACCAACCCGCTTACTAGTGCCGGGGAGCTGTCTTTT.

This clonotype was observed at least ten times. This chain uses TRBV10-3 with TRBJ2-7, with TRBD2 matching over 9 bases. Unmatched junction bases numbered 4, after V lost 5 bases and J lost 2 bases. There are 14 residues in the CDR3. The germline CDR1 and CDR2 sequences are ENHRY and SYGVKD. For the CDR3, the DNA is TGTGCCATCAGTCCTAGCGGGACCCCCTACGAGCAGTACTTC. Encoded protein: CAISPSGTPYEQYF.

Note on this clonotype: A read error may produce the germline difference seen at one junction end. This chain connects TRBV11-2 to TRBJ1-4; 11 nucleotides agree with TRBD1. The V gene's germline CDR1 is SGHAT and CDR2 FQNNGV. The CDR3 is 14 residues long. In DNA form, the CDR3 reads TGTGGCAGCAGTCTCGGACAGGGGGCGGAAAAACTGTTTTTT. Translation gives CGSSLGQGAEKLFF.

This clonotype was detected only once. The chain has TRBV6-2 or TRBV6-3 and TRBJ2-7; TRBD1 or TRBD2 may be the D gene (5 bases each). Germline CDR1 reads MNHEY; CDR2 reads SVGEGT. The CDR3 extends over 14 amino acids. Between the trimmed V and J ends, which lost 10 bases and 3 bases, there was a span of 19 bases. CDR3 loop: CAITIGTSHYEQYF. DNA for the CDR3: TGTGCCATCACCATTGGGACCTCACACTACGAGCAGTACTTC.

To note about this clonotype: One end of the junction fails to match germline, which may point to a read error. The chain joins TRBV6-1 to TRBJ1-2; 7 nucleotides line up with TRBD1. Per the germline V gene, CDR1 is MNHNS and CDR2 is SASEGT. The CDR3 has 13 residues. CDR3 region: CASNRGQNYGYTF. CDR3 DNA: TGTGCCAGCAACCGGGGACAGAACTATGGCTACACTTTC.